Each of the 20 T cell receptor beta chains below was sequenced from the same sample in a study of cytomegalovirus exposure and HLA in healthy donors. The PCR used 60 Vbeta and 13 Jbeta primers. Repertoires were generated with immunoSEQ multiplex PCR, while TCRdb's copy carries only in-frame clones and drops some. The sample consists of 50,000 to 80,000 clones, 77% of them appearing once. Sequenced: PBMCs. These receptors came from a male donor in good health and CMV-seropositive.

The V call is TRBV27, the J call TRBJ1-2; maybe TRBD1 (5 bases). CDR1 and CDR2 from the germline V gene are MNHEY and SMNVEV (reference sequence). This CDR3 is built from 14 residues. Trimming stripped 3 bases from V and 4 bases from J, with 12 bases between. CDR3 sequence (DNA): TGTGCCAGCAGTTTTAGCAGGGTTGGCTATGGCTACACCTTC. This translates into CASSFSRVGYGYTF.

This clone showed up just a few times. The rearrangement links TRBV27 to TRBJ2-2; TRBD1 matches 7 bases. V lost 6 bases and J lost 4; bases outside the gene matches: 11. From germline, CDR1 is MNHEY and CDR2 SMNVEV (reference sequence). The CDR3 sequence is 16 residues long. The CDR3 reads CASSSKQGLGTGELFF. The CDR3 DNA reads as TGTGCCAGCAGCTCAAAACAGGGGTTAGGCACCGGGGAGCTGTTTTTT.

In its sample, this clone was seen once. The chain combines TRBV29-1 with TRBJ1-1; D unclear. CDR3 length equals 16 residues. Trimming cost V 6 bases and J 1 base, with 21 bases left between them. Germline CDR1 is SQVTM and CDR2 is ANQGSEA. The CDR3 nucleotides are TGCAGCGTCCCGAGAGAGCAGGTTCTATCGAACACTGAAGCTTTCTTT. Amino acid sequence: CSVPREQVLSNTEAFF.

The chain uses TRBV6-5 and TRBJ2-2; perhaps TRBD1 as D (5 bases). Germline CDR1 reads MNHEY; CDR2 reads SVGAGI. The CDR3 is 14 amino acids. Trimming pared 4 bases from V and 8 bases from J, leaving 14 bases between. Here the CDR3 reads CASSSKGRVGELFF. CDR3 nucleotides: TGTGCCAGCAGTTCCAAGGGCAGGGTGGGGGAGCTGTTTTTT.

This chain joins TRBV5-1 and TRBJ1-1; tentatively, D is TRBD1 (6 bases). With 7 bases removed from V and 3 bases from J, the gap between germline ends came to 16 bases. This CDR3 has 14 residues. Germline V CDR1 and CDR2: SGHRS, YFSETQ. The CDR3 sequence is CASSGGIEDTEAFF. CDR3 nucleotides: TGCGCCAGCTCGGGGGGCATTGAAGACACTGAAGCTTTCTTT.

The chain uses TRBV5-1 and TRBJ2-7; 7 bases line up with TRBD2. Losses at the gene ends were 4 bases for V and 1 base for J; bases not matched to a gene: 8. There are 15 residues in the CDR3. Germline V gene sequence: CDR1 SGHRS, CDR2 YFSETQ. In DNA form, the CDR3 reads TGCGCCAGCAGCCCCGGGCGGGGGTCGTCCTACGAGCAGTACTTC. It encodes CASSPGRGSSYEQYF.

The chain combines TRBV7-9 with TRBJ2-2; 9 bases are a match to TRBD1. This CDR3 region has 17 residues. The trim removed 6 bases at V and 2 bases at J, leaving 10 bases unmatched. Germline V gives CDR1 SEHNR, CDR2 FQNEAQ (reference sequence). In DNA form, the CDR3 reads TGTGCCAGCAGAACCCTGGGGACAGGGATCAACACCGGGGAGCTGTTTTTT. As protein: CASRTLGTGINTGELFF.

This sequence joins TRBV28 and TRBJ2-5; 7 nucleotides match TRBD2. Germline values: CDR1 MDHEN, CDR2 SYDVKM. This CDR3 has 13 residues. V lost 5 bases and J lost 2; bases outside the gene matches: 2. The chain's CDR3 is CASSPGGQETQYF. The CDR3 coding sequence is TGTGCCAGCAGTCCGGGAGGTCAAGAGACCCAGTACTTC.

The gene calls are TRBV5-1 and TRBJ1-2; D unresolved. Looked up from germline, CDR1 is SGHRS and CDR2 is YFSETQ. The CDR3 runs to 15 residues. The V and J ends lost 0 bases and 4 bases respectively, with 13 bases between them. CDR3 protein: CASSLGGRAGYGYTF. CDR3 nucleotides: TGCGCCAGCAGCTTGGGAGGGAGGGCTGGCTATGGCTACACCTTC.

V usage is TRBV4-2 and J usage is TRBJ1-5; no definite D call. Germline CDR1 reads LGHNA; CDR2 reads YNFKEQ. V dropped 4 bases and J dropped 4 bases, with 2 bases sitting between them. This CDR3 is built from 11 residues. As DNA, the CDR3 is TGTGCCAGCAGCCCGAATCAGCCCCAGCATTTT. This translates into CASSPNQPQHF.

This rearrangement joins TRBV1 to TRBJ2-5; no DNA check was done on the table's D call, TRBD1. TRBV1 is recorded as a pseudogene. This CDR3 contains 16 residues. Here the CDR3 reads CTSSQDGGGVTSEQYF. The CDR3 DNA reads TGCACCAGCAGCCAAGATGGAGGGGGCGTAACGAGTGAGCAGTACTTC.

J is TRBJ2-1 and V is TRBV5-4; 14 nucleotides line up with TRBD2. The CDR3 length is 16 residues. The ends lost 4 bases at V and 4 bases at J; junction bases unmatched: 4. CDR1 is SGHNT and CDR2 is YYREEE in the germline V gene (reference sequence). This CDR3 reads CASSRRTSGGYNEQFF. The CDR3 DNA reads as TGTGCCAGCAGCCGACGGACTAGCGGGGGGTACAATGAGCAGTTCTTC.

V and J are TRBV30 and TRBJ1-3, with D possibly TRBD1 on 6 matching bases. This CDR3 is built from 14 residues. Germline V gene lookup returns CDR1 GTSNPN and CDR2 SVGIG (reference sequence). V was pared by 3 bases and J by 0 bases, with 9 bases between. The CDR3 protein is CAWRGQSSGNTIYF. CDR3 in DNA: TGTGCCTGGAGAGGACAGAGCTCTGGAAACACCATATATTTT.

This rearrangement joins TRBV6-5 to TRBJ2-3; 9 nucleotides agree with TRBD1. Germline values: CDR1 MNHEY, CDR2 SVGAGI. This CDR3 contains 15 residues. The ends lost 7 bases at V and 8 bases at J; junction bases unmatched: 13. The CDR3 nucleotides read TGTGCCAGCATTTGCCGGGGACAGGGAAAAGGTACGCAGTATTTT. Residues: CASICRGQGKGTQYF.

This chain joins TRBV7-9 and TRBJ1-2; D possibly corresponds to TRBD1 (6 bases). Germline V gene data show CDR1 as SEHNR and CDR2 as FQNEAQ (reference sequence). V was trimmed by 5 bases and J by 5 bases, leaving 18 bases between them. The length of the CDR3 is 15 residues. The CDR3 region has the DNA TGTGCCAGCAGCCCAGGGTCTCAAAGGGGGTATGGCTACACCTTC. The encoded protein is CASSPGSQRGYGYTF.

In this sample, this clone turned up a few times. The gene calls are TRBV9 and TRBJ2-2, with D possibly TRBD1 on 6 matching bases. V lost 4 bases, J lost 6 bases, and 13 bases lay in between. Germline loops: CDR1 SGDLS, CDR2 YYNGEE. The CDR3 totals 14 residues. CDR3 sequence reads: CASSSGQGPGELFF. CDR3 coding DNA: TGTGCCAGCAGCTCCGGTCAGGGGCCCGGGGAGCTGTTTTTT.

This sequence joins TRBV2 and TRBJ1-5; 10 bases agree with TRBD1. The V gene's germline CDR1 is SNHLY and CDR2 FYNNEI. The CDR3 length is 13 residues. J was trimmed by 6 bases and V by 7 bases; bases with no gene match: 3. DNA of the CDR3: TGTGCCAGCAAAGGACAGGGGGTTCAGCCCCAGCATTTT. This codes for CASKGQGVQPQHF.

This clone was picked up a small number of times. This sequence joins TRBV5-1 and TRBJ1-2; 8 bases align to TRBD1. Germline CDR1 and CDR2: SGHRS and YFSETQ. Losses at the gene ends were 4 bases for V and 3 bases for J; bases not matched to a gene: 5. This CDR3 has 14 residues. The CDR3 loop reads CASSTGQAHYGYTF. The CDR3 DNA sequence: TGCGCCAGCAGCACGGGACAGGCCCACTATGGCTACACCTTC.

The chain couples TRBV6-9 to TRBJ2-4, with 8 bases that match TRBD1. Germline-derived CDR1 and CDR2 are MNHGY and SVAAGI. The CDR3 has 14 residues. V shed 4 bases and J 3 bases; nucleotides not matched to a gene: 2. This CDR3 is CASSLQGDKNIQYF. CDR3 bases: TGTGCCAGCAGTTTACAGGGGGACAAAAACATTCAGTACTTC.

V usage is TRBV6-1 and J usage is TRBJ1-6, with 10 bases fitting TRBD1. CDR3 length: 16 amino acids. With V trimmed by 4 bases and J by 4 bases, 4 bases remained unmatched. CDR1 and CDR2 (germline): MNHNS, SASEGT. This CDR3 reads CASSAGTGAYNSPLHF. CDR3 sequence (DNA): TGTGCCAGCAGTGCCGGGACAGGGGCTTATAATTCACCCCTCCACTTT.